What follows is one T cell receptor beta chain and its context. These data belong to a study of CDR3 diversity in severe acne. The CDR3 covers 13 residues. Germline loops: CDR1 LNHNV, CDR2 YYDKDF (reference sequence). V was shortened by 3 bases and J by 4 bases, with 9 bases between the two germline ends. MiXCR, applied by TCRdb to the PCR reads, yields one record per CDR3 protein. The sample consists of about 84,000 distinct CDR3 sequences, about 54% of them appearing once. The chain links TRBV15 to TRBJ1-2; unclear D gene. Source material: blood. The clonotype was recovered from a male donor in good health, without acne. This CDR3 is CATSSQATYGYTF. CDR3 DNA sequence: TGTGCCACCAGCAGCCAAGCAACCTATGGCTACACCTTC.